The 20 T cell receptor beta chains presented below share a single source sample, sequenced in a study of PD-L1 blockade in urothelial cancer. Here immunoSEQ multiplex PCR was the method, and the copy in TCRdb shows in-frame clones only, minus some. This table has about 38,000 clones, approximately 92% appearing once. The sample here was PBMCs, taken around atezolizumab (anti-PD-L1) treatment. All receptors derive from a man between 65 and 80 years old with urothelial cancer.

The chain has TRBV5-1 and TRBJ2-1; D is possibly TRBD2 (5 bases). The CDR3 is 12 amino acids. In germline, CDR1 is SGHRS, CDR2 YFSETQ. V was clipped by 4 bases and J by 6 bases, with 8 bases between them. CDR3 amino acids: CASSPGLNEQFF. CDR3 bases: TGCGCCAGCAGCCCTGGACTCAATGAGCAGTTCTTC. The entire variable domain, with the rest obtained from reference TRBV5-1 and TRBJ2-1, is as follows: KAGVTQTPRYLIKTRGQQVTLSCSPISGHRSVSWYQQTPGQGLQFLFEYFSETQRNKGNFPGRFSGRQFSNSRSEMNVSTLELGDSALYLCASSPGLNEQFFGPGTRLTVL.

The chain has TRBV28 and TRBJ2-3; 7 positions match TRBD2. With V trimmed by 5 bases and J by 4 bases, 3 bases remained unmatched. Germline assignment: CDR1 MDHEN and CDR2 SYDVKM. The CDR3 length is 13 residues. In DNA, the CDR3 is TGTGCCAGCAGTGGCGGGAGCCCAGATACGCAGTATTTT. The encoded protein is CASSGGSPDTQYF.

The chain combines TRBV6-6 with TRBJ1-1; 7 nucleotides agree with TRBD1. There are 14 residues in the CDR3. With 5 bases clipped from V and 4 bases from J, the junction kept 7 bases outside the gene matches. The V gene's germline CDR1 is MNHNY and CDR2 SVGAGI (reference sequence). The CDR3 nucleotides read TGTGCCAGCAGTCTTACACAGGGGATCACTGAAGCTTTCTTT. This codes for CASSLTQGITEAFF.

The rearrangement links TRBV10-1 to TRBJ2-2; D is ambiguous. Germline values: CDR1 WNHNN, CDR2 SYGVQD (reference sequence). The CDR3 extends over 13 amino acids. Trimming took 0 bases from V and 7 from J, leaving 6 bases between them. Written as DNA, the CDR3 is TGCGCCAGCAGTGAGTCGGCTGGCGGGGAGCTGTTTTTT. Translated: CASSESAGGELFF.

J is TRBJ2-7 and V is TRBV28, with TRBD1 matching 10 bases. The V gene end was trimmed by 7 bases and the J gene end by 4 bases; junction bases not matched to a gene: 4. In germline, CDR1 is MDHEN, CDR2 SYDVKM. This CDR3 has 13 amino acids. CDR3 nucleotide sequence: TGTGCCAGCATGCCGGGACAGGGGTACGAGCAGTACTTC. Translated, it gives CASMPGQGYEQYF.

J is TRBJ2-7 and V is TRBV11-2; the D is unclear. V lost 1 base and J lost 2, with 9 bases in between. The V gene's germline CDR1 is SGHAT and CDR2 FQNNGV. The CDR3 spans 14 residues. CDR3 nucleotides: TGTGCCAGCAGCTTAGTATCCTTAACCTACGAGCAGTACTTC. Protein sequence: CASSLVSLTYEQYF.

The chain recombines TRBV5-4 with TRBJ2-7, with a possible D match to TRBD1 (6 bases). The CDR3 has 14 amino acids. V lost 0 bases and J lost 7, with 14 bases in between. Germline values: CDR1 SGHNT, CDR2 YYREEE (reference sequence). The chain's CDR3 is CASSLAGDLNEQYF. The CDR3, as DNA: TGTGCCAGCAGCTTGGCAGGGGACCTCAATGAGCAGTACTTC.

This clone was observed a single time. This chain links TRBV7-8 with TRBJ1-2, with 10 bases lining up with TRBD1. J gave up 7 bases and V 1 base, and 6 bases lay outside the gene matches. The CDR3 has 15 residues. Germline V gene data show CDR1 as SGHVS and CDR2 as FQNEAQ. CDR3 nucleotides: TGTGCCAGCAGCTTAGACGGGACAGGGGTTAGTGGCTACACCTTC. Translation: CASSLDGTGVSGYTF.

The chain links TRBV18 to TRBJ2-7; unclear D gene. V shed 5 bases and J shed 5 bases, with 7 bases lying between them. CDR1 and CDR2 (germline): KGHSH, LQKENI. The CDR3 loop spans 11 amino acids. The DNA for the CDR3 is TGTGCCAGCTCAACCACACACGAGCAGTACTTC. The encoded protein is CASSTTHEQYF.

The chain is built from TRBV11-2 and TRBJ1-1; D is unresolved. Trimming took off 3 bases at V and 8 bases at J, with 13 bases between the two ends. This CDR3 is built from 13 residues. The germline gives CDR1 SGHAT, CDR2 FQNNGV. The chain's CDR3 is CASSFDLVREAFF. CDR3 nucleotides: TGTGCCAGCAGCTTTGATCTGGTTCGGGAAGCTTTCTTT.

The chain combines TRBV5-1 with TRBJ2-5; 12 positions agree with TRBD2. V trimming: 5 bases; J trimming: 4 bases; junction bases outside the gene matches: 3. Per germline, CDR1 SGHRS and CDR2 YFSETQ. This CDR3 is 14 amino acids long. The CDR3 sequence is CASREGLAGETQYF. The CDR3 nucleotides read TGCGCCAGCAGAGAGGGACTAGCGGGAGAGACCCAGTACTTC.

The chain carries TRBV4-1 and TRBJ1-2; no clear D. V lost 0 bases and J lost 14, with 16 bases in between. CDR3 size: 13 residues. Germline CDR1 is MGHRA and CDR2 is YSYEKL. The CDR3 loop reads CASSQDRASGLTF. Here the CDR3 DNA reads TGCGCCAGCAGCCAAGATCGGGCCAGCGGCTTAACCTTC.

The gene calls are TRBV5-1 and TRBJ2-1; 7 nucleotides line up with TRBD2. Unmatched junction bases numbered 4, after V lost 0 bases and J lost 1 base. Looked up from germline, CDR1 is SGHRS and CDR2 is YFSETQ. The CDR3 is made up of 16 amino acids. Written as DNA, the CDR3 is TGCGCCAGCAGCTTGGAAGGCGGGAGTTCCTACAATGAGCAGTTCTTC. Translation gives CASSLEGGSSYNEQFF.

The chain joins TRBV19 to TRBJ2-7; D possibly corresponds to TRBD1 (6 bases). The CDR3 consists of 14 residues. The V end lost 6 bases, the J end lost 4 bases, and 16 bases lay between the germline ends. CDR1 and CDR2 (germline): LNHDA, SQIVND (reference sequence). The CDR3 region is CASSPRGRDYEQYF. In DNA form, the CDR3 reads TGTGCCAGTAGCCCCAGGGGAAGGGATTACGAGCAGTACTTC.

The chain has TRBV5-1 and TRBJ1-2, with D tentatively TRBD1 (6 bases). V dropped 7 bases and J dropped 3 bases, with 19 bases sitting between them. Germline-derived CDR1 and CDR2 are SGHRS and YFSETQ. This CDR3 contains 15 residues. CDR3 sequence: CASRSSTGSDYGYTF. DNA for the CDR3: TGCGCCAGCCGGTCATCGACAGGATCGGACTATGGCTACACCTTC.

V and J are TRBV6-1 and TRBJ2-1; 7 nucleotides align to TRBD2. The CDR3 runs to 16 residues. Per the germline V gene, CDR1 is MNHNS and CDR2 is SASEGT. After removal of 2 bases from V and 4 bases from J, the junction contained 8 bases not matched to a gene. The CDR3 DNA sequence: TGTGCCAGCAGTGAAAGGGCTAGCGGAATGTACAATGAGCAGTTCTTC. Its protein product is CASSERASGMYNEQFF.

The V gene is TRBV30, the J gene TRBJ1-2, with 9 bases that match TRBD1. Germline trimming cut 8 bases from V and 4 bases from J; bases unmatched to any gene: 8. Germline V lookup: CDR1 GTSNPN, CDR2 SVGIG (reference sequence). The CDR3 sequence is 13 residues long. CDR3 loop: CAGKTGGGYGYTF. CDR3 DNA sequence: TGTGCCGGCAAGACAGGGGGAGGCTATGGCTACACCTTC.

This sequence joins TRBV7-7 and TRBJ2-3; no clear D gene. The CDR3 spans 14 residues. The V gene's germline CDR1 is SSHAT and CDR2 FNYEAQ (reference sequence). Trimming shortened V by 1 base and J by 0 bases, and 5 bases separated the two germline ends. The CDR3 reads CASSLGLSTDTQYF. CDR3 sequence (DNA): TGTGCCAGCAGCTTAGGACTCAGCACAGATACGCAGTATTTT.

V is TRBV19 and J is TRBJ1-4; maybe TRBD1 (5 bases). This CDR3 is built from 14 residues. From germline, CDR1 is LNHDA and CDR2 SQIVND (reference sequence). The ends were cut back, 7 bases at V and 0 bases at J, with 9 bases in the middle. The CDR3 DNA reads TGTGCCAGTAATCGACAGCCAACTAATGAAAAACTGTTTTTT. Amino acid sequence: CASNRQPTNEKLFF.

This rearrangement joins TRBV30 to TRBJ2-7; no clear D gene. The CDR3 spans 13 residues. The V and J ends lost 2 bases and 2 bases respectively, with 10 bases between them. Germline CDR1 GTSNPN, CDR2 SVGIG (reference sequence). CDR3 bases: TGTGCCTGGAGTCCCGACATAACCTACGAGCAGTACTTC. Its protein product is CAWSPDITYEQYF.